Each of the 2 T cell receptor beta chains below was sequenced from the same sample in a study of T-cell reconstitution after alpha-beta-depleted transplantation in children. Unique molecular identifiers were incorporated into the prepared TCRbeta library. TCRdb re-called the PCR reads through MiXCR, storing one row per CDR3 protein. Of nearly 200,000 distinct CDR3 sequences in the sample, 5% to 6.5% are singletons; the top ten hold 4.5%. The specimen was PBMCs, collected before TCRalphabeta/CD19-depleted stem cell transplant. The origin of the receptors is a girl less than two years old with combined immunodeficiency, due to receive a stem cell transplant.

This clonotype was recorded at least ten times. This chain uses TRBV6-6 with TRBJ2-7; D is undetermined. Germline V gives CDR1 MNHNY, CDR2 SVGAGI (reference sequence). This CDR3 is 10 amino acids long. V was shortened by 10 bases and J by 6 bases, with 10 bases between the two germline ends. The CDR3 DNA is TGTGCCACCGGTTGGGTCGAGCAGTACTTC. It is translated as CATGWVEQYF.

In its sample, this clonotype was seen many times. The J gene is TRBJ2-5, the V gene TRBV6-2 or TRBV6-3, with D hard to call. V was trimmed by 5 bases and J by 3 bases, leaving 7 bases between them. The germline V gene has CDR1 MNHEY and CDR2 SVGEGT. This CDR3 region has 12 residues. This CDR3 reads CASSLIKETQYF. Here the CDR3 DNA reads TGTGCCAGCAGTCTGATAAAAGAGACCCAGTACTTC.